The clone carrying this T cell receptor beta chain was observed a few times. Antigen: not known. The junction shows a germline mismatch at one end, possibly a read error. The sample belongs to a study of CD8+ T cells in alopecia areata. Regarding treatment: oral pan-JAK inhibitor, 5-10 mg twice daily. Study outcomes and limitations: Because of a solitary nonresponder, the connection of baseline CD8+ expansion to response stays uncertain. During tofacitinib treatment, many expanded lesional clones remained in scalp and blood.

Extraction of RNA preceded its reverse transcription into cDNA, which served as the sequencing template. The table came from immunoSEQ multiplex PCR; TCRdb's copy has only in-frame clones and leaves some out. This sample carries about 200,000 clones, over 45% of them seen once, and the ten largest clones take 5.5% to 6%. The starting material was CD4+ T cells sorted from blood, obtained at week 24, from a patient treated with tofacitinib. This clonotype was obtained from a human donor with alopecia areata.

CDR3 nucleotide sequence: TGTGCCAGCAGGTTAGCGGGAGAGTACAATGAGCAGTTCTTC. Amino acid sequence: CASRLAGEYNEQFF. The rearrangement joins TRBV7-9 to TRBJ2-1; TRBD2 aligns across 9 bases. Germline values: CDR1 SEHNR, CDR2 FQNEAQ (reference sequence). This CDR3 is built from 14 residues. Looking up the rest from reference TRBV7-9 and TRBJ2-1 gives the full variable domain: DTGVSQNPRHKITKRGQNVTFRCDPISEHNRLYWYRQTLGQGPEFLTYFQNEAQLEKSRLLSDRFSAERPKGSFSTLEIQRTEQGDSAMYLCASRLAGEYNEQFFGPGTRLTVL.